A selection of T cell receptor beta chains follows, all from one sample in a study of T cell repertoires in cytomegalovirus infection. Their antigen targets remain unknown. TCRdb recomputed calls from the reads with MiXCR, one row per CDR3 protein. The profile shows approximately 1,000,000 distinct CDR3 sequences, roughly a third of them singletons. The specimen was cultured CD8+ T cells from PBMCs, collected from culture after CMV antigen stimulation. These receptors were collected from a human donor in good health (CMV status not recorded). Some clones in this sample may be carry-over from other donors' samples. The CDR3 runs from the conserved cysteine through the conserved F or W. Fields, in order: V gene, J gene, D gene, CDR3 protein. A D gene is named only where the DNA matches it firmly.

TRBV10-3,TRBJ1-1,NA,CAIRSVRGTEAFF
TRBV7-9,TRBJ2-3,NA,CASSLTSRLSTDTQYF
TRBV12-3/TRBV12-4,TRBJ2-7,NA,CASSFNFVVDGSYEQYF
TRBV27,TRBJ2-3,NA,CASSTSGPQYF
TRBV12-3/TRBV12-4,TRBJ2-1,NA,CASSFMANEQFF
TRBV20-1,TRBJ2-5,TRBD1,CSARGGGPNNQETQYF
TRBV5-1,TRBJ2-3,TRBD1,CASSLPRGTGSSDTQYF
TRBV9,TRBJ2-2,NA,CASSVGRYTGELFF
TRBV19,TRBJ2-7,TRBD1,CTSSISDRTYEQYF
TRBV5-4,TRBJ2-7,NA,CASSTNRVGSVYEQYF
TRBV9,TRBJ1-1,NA,CASSGFYTEAFF
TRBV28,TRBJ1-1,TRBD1,CASNPIRDRGLYTEAFF
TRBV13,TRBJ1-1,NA,CASSRGGARTEAFF
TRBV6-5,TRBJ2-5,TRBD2,CASTLGLAGTQYF
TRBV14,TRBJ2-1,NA,CASSQNFEQFF
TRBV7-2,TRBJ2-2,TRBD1,CASRTPGTGATGELFF
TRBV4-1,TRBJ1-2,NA,CASSHSQGNGYGYTF
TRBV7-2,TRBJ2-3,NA,CASSSLDTQYF
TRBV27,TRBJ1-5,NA,CASSETVDQGNQPQHF
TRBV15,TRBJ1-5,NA,CATSRDGLGNQPQHF
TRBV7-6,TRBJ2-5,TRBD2,CASSLGGEGRYQETQYF
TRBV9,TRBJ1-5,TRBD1,CASSSSGTGGQPQHF
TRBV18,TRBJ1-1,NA,CASSREITEAFF
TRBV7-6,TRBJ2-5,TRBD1,CASNSPDRGRQTQYF
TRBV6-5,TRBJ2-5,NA,CASSAQGLETQYF
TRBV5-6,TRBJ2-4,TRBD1,CASSSTGYRAKNIQYF
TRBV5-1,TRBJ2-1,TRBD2,CASFWEGPADEQFF
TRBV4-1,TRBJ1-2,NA,CASSQGYTGLGYGYTF
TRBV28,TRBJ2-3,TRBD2,CAGGGRTDTQYF